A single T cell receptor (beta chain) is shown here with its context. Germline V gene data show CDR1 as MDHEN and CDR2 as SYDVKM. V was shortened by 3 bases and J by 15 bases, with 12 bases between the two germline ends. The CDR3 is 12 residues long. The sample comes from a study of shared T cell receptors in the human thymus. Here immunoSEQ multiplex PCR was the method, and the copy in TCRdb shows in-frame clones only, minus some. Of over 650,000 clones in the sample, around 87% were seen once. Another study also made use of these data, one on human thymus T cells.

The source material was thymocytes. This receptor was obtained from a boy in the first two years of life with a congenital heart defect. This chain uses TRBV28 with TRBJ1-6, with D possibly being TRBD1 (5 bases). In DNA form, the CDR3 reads TGTGCCAGCAGTTTTGCAGGGTGGCTCCTCCACTTT. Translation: CASSFAGWLLHF. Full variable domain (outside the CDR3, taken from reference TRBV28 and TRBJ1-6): DVKVTQSSRYLVKRTGEKVFLECVQDMDHENMFWYRQDPGLGLRLIYFSYDVKMKEKGDIPEGYSVSREKKERFSLILESASTNQTSMYLCASSFAGWLLHFGNGTRLTVT.